This T cell receptor beta chain was found in a study of blood T cell repertoires in COVID-19. As for the study in general: Samples of COVID-19 (acute and convalescent) were obtained from the United States, Italy and Spain.

Data came from immunoSEQ multiplex PCR; TCRdb stores just in-frame clones and leaves some out. The sample consists of 290,000 or so clones, about nine tenths of them appearing once. Germline assignment: CDR1 SNHLY and CDR2 FYNNEI. This CDR3 comprises 13 residues. Trimming took 7 bases from V and 5 from J, leaving 14 bases between them. Enrolled through a virtual design, the participants were between roughly 18 and 90 years of age and came from 24 US areas. Clinical history as reported by participants underpinned cohort assignment. Recovery among Cohort 3 donors was established by two negative PCRs, clearance, or symptom resolution.

The V call is TRBV2, the J call TRBJ1-1, with a weak D call TRBD1 (5 bases). This receptor was taken from a woman younger than 35 who had recovered from COVID-19. Sequencing used PBMCs or T cells enriched from blood (not recorded which). CDR3 DNA: TGTGCCAGCACATCTGACAGACATACTGAAGCTTTCTTT. Translation: CASTSDRHTEAFF.